Listed below are T cell receptor beta chains from one sample, sequenced in a study of CD8 T cells in Susac syndrome. TCRdb fed the immunoSEQ multiplex PCR reads into MiXCR, producing one record per CDR3 protein. The sample has some 190,000 distinct CDR3 sequences; 85% to 95% are singletons. Material: CD4+ T cells from PBMCs. The receptors shown here come from a human donor in good health. Each CDR3 is given with its conserved first and last residue. D genes are given only for firm matches. Where a row states a size, it is once, few, many or the class of an expanded clone; other rows omit it.

- | TRBJ1-1 | TRBV14 | - | CASSPGGRAAFF | TGTGCCAGCAGCCCGGGGGGCAGGGCCGCTTTCTTT
- | TRBJ1-2 | TRBV20-1 | - | CSARQLGRDYGYTF | TGCAGTGCTAGGCAACTCGGTCGGGACTATGGCTACACCTTC
- | TRBJ1-2 | TRBV25-1 | - | CASSPGNYGYTF | TGTGCCAGCAGTCCCGGGAACTATGGCTACACCTTC
- | TRBJ2-1 | TRBV3-1 | - | CASSQGVYEQFF | TGTGCCAGCAGCCAAGGGGTCTATGAGCAGTTCTTC
- | TRBJ1-5 | TRBV20-1 | TRBD1 | CSASNRGLNQPQHF | TGCAGTGCAAGCAACAGGGGACTCAATCAGCCCCAGCATTTT
once | TRBJ2-7 | TRBV6-2/TRBV6-3 | - | CASRDSASYEQYF | TGTGCCAGCAGGGACAGTGCATCCTACGAGCAGTACTTC
- | TRBJ2-7 | TRBV29-1 | TRBD1 | CSVEVLNRGAYEQYF | TGCAGCGTTGAAGTGCTCAACAGGGGGGCCTACGAGCAGTACTTC
- | TRBJ2-3 | TRBV4-1 | TRBD2 | CASRFSGRVADTQYF | TGCGCCAGCAGATTCAGCGGGAGAGTAGCAGATACGCAGTATTTT
- | TRBJ1-5 | TRBV6-1 | - | CASSELGRVYQPQHF | TGTGCCAGCAGTGAACTGGGGCGCGTTTATCAGCCCCAGCATTTT
- | TRBJ1-5 | TRBV6-2/TRBV6-3 | TRBD1 | CASSLTGHQPQHF | TGTGCCAGCAGCCTGACAGGGCATCAGCCCCAGCATTTT